This T cell receptor beta chain was recorded in a study of shared clonotypes between healthy human individuals. Whole-study results and caveats: Investigators collected only blood, and repertoires in tissues likely differ.

V lost 4 bases to trimming and J lost 3 bases, with 11 bases between them. The germline gives CDR1 SGHDT, CDR2 YYEEEE. CDR3 size: 14 residues. Generated by immunoSEQ multiplex PCR, the TCRdb table keeps only in-frame clones and is missing some. The table lists 2,100,000 or so clones, about 94% of them singletons. In regard to this clone: Its specificity is unknown.

The genes are TRBV5-6 and TRBJ1-5; weak D call: TRBD1 (5 bases). Specimen: naive CD4+ T cells sorted from blood. Subset meaning: CD45RA+ positively selected. This clonotype originated in a man between 18 and 35 years old in good health. The CDR3 coding sequence is TGTGCCAGCAGCGGGGGACGGGACAATCAGCCCCAGCATTTT. Its protein is CASSGGRDNQPQHF.